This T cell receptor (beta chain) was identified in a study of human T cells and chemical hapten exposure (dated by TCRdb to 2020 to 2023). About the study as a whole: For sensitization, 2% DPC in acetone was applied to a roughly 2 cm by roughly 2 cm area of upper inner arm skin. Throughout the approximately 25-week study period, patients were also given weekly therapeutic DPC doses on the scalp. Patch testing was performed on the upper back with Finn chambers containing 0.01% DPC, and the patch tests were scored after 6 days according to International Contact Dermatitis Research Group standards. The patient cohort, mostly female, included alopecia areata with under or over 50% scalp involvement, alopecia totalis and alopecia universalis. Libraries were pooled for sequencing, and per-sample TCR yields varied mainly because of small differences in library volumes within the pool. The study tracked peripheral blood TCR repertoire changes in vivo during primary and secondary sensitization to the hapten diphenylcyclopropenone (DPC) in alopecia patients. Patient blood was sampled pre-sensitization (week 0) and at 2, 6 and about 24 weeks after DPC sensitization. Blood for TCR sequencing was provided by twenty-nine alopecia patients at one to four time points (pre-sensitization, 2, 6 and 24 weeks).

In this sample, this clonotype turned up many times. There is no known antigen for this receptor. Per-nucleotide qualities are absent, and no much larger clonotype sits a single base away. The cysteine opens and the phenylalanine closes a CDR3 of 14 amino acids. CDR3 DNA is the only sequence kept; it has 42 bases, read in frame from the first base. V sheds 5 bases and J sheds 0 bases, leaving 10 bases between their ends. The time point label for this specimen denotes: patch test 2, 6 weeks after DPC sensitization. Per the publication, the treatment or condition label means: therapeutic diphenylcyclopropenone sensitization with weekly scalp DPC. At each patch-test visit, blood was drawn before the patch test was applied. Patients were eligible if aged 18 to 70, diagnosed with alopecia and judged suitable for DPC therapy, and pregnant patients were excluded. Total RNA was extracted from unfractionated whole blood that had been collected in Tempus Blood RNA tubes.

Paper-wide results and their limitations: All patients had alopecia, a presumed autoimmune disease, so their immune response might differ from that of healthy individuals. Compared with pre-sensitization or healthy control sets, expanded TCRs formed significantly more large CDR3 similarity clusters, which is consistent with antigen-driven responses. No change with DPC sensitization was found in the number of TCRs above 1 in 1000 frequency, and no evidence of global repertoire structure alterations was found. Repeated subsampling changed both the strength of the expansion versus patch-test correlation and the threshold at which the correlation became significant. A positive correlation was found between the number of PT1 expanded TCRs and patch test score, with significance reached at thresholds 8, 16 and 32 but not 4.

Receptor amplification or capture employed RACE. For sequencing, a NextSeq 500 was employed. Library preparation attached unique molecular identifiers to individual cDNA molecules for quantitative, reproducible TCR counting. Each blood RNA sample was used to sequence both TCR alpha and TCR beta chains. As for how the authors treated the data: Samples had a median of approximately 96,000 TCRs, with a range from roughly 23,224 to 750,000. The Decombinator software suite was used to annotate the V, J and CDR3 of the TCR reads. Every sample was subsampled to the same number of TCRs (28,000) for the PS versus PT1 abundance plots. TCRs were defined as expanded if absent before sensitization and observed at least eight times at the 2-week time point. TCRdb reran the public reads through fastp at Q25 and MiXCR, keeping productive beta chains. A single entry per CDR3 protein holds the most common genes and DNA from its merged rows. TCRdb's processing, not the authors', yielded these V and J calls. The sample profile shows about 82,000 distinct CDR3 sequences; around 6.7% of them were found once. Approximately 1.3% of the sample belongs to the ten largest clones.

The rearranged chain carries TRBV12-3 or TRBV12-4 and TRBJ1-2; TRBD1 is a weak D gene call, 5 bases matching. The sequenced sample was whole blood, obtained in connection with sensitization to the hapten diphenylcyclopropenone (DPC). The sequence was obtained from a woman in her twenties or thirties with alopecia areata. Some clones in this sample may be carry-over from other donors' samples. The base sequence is TGTGCCAGCAGTCCCGGGGGGTCTAACTATGGCTACACCTTC. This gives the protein CASSPGGSNYGYTF.